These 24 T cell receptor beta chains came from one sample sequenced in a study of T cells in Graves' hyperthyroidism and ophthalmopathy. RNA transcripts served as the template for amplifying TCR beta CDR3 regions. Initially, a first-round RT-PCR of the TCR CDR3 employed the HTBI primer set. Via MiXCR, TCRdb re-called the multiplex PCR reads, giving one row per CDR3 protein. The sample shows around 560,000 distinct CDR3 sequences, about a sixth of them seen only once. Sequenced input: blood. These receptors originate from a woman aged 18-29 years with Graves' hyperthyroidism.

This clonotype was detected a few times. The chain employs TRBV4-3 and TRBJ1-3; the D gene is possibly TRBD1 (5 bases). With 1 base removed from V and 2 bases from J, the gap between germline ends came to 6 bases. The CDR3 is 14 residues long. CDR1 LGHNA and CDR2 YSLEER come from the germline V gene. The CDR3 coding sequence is TGCGCCAGCAGCCAAGGAGGGGCTGGAAACACCATATATTTT. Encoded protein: CASSQGGAGNTIYF.

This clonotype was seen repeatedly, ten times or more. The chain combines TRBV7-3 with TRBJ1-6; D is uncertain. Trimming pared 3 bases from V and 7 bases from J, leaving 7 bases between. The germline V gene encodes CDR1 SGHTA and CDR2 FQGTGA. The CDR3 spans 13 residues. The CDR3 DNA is TGTGCCAGCAGCTTGATCAGGAATTCACCCCTCCACTTT. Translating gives CASSLIRNSPLHF.

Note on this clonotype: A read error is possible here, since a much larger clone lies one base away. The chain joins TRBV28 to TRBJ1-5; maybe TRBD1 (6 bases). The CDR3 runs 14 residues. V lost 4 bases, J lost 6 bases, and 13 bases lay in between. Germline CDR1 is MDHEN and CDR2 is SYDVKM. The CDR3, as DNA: TGTGCCAGCAGTTCAGGGGCAGGGCCTCAGCCCCAGCATTTT. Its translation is CASSSGAGPQPQHF. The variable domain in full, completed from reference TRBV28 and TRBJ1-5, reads DVKVTQSSRYLVKRTGEKVFLECVQDMDHENMFWYRQDPGLGLRLIYFSYDVKMKEKGDIPEGYSVSREKKERFSLILESASTNQTSMYLCASSSGAGPQPQHFGDGTRLSIL.

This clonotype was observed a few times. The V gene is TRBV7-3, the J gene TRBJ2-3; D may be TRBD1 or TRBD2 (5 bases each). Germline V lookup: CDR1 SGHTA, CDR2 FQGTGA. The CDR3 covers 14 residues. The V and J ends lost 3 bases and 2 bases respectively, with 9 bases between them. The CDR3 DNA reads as TGTGCCAGCAGCTTTCGGGGCCTCACAGATACGCAGTATTTT. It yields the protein CASSFRGLTDTQYF.

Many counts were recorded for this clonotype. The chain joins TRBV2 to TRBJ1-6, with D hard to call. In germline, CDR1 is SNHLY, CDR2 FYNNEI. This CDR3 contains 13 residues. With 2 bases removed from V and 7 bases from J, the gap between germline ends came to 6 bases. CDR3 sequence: CASSEQGNSPLHF. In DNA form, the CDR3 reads TGTGCCAGCAGTGAACAAGGGAATTCACCCCTCCACTTT.

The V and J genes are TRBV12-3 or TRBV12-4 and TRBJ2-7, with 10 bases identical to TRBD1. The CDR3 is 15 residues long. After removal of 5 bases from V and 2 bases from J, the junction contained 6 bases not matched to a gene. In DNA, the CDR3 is TGTGCCAGCAGTACGGACAGGGGGACGACCTACGAGCAGTACTTC. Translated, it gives CASSTDRGTTYEQYF.

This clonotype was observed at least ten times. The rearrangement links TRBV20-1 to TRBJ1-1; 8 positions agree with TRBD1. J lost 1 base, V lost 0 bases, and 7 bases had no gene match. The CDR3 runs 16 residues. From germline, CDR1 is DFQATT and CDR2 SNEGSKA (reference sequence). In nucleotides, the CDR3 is TGCAGTGCTAGAGATTACGCGACAGGGGCGAACACTGAAGCTTTCTTT. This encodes CSARDYATGANTEAFF.

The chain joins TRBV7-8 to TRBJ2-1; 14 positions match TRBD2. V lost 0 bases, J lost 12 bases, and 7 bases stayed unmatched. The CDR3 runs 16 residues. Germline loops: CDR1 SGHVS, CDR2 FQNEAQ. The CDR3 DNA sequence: TGTGCCAGCAGCTTAGCTCGTGGGGGACTAGCGGGGGTGCAGTTCTTC. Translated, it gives CASSLARGGLAGVQFF.

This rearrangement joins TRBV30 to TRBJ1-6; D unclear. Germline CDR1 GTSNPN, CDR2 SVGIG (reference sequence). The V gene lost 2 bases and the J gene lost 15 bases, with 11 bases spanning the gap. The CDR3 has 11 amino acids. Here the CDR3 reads CAWSRVENLHF. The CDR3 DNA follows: TGTGCCTGGAGTCGTGTTGAAAACCTCCACTTT.

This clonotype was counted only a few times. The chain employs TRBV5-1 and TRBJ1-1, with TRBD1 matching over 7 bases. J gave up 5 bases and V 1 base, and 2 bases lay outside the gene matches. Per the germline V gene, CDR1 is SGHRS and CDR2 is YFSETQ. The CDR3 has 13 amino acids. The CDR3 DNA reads TGCGCCAGCAGCTTGACACAGGGGACTGAAGCTTTCTTT. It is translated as CASSLTQGTEAFF.

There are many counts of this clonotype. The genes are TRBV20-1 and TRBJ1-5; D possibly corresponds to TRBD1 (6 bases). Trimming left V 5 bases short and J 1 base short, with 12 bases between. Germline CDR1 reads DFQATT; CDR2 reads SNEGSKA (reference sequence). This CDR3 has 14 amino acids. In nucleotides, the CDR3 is TGCAGTGCTGAGCGGGGGGCGAGCAATCAGCCCCAGCATTTT. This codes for CSAERGASNQPQHF.

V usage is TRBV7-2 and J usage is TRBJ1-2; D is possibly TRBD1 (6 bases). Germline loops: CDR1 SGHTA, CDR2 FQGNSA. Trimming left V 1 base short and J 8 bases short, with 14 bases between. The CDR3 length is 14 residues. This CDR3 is CASSLDFRGRGYTF. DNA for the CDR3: TGTGCCAGCAGCTTAGATTTCAGGGGAAGGGGCTACACCTTC.

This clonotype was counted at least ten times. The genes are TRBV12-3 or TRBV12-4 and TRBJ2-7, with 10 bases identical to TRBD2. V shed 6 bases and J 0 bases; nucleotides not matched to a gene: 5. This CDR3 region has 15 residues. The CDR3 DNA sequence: TGTGCCAGCAGCAAATCTAGCGGGGGCTCCTACGAGCAGTACTTC. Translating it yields CASSKSSGGSYEQYF.

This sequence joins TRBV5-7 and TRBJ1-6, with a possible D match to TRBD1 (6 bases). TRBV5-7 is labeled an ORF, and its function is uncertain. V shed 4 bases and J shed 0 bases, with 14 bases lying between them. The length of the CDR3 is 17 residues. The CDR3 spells CASSPNRVRSYNSPLHF. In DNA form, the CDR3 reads TGTGCCAGCAGCCCAAACAGGGTTCGCTCCTATAATTCACCCCTCCACTTT.

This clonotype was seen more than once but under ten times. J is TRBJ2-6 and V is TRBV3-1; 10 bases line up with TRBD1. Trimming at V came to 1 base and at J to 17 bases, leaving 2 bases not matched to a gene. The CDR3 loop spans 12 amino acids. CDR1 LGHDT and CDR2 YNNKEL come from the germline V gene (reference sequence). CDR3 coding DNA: TGTGCCAGCAGCCAAGGACAGGGGGCTTTGACTTTC. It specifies CASSQGQGALTF.

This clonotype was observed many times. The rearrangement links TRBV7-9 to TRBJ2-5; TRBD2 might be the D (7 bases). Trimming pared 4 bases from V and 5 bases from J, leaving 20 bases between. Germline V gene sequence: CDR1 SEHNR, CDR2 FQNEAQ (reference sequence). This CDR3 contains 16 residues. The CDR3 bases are TGTGCCAGCAGCTCGTCCGGCGGGAGAGGGGGGGAGACCCAGTACTTC. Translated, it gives CASSSSGGRGGETQYF.

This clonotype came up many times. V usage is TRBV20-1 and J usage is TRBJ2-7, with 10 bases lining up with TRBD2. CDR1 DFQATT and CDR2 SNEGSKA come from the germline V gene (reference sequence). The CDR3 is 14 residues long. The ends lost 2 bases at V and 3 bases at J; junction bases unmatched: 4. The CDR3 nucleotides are TGCAGTGCTAGAAACCCTAGCGGGAGCTACGAGCAGTACTTC. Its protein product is CSARNPSGSYEQYF.

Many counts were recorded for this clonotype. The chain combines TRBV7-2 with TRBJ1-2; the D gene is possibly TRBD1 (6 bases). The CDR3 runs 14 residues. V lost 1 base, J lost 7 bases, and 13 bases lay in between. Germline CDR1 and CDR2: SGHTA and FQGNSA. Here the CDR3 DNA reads TGTGCCAGCAGCTTAGAGGCCAGGGGTGTTGGCTACACCTTC. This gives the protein CASSLEARGVGYTF.

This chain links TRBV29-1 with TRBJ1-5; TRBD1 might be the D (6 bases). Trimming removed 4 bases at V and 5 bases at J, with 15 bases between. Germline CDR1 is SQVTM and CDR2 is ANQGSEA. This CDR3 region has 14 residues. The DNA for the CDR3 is TGCAGCGTTGTCGGAGGGGGAAAGGATCAGCCCCAGCATTTT. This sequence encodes CSVVGGGKDQPQHF.

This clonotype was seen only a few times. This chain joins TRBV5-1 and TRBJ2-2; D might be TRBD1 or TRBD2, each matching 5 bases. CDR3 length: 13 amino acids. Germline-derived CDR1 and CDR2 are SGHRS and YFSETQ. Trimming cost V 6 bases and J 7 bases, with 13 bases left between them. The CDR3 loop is CASNEGMGGELFF. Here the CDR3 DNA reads TGCGCCAGCAATGAGGGGATGGGCGGGGAGCTGTTTTTT.

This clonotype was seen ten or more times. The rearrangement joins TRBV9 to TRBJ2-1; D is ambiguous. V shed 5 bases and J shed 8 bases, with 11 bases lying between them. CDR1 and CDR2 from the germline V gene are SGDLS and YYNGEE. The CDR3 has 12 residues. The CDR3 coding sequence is TGTGCCAGCAGTAGCTACCCCTATGAGCAGTTCTTC. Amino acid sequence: CASSSYPYEQFF.

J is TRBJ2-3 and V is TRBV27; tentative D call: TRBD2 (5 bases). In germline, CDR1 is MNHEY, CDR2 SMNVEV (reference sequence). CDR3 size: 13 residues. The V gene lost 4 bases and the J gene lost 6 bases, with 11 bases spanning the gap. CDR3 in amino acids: CASSSGLGDTQYF. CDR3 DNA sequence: TGTGCCAGCAGTTCCGGACTTGGGGATACGCAGTATTTT.

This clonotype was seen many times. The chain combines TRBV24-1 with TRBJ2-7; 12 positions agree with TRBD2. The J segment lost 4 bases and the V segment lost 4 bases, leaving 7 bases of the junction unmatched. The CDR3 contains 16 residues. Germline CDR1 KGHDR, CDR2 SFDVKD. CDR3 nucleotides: TGTGCCACCAGTGACAAAACTAGCGGGGGGACGTACGAGCAGTACTTC. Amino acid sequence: CATSDKTSGGTYEQYF.

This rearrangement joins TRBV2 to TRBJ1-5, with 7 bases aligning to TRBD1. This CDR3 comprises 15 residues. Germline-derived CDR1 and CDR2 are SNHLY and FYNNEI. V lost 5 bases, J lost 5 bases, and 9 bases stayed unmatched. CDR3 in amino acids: CASSYSGGRHQPQHF. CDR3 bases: TGTGCCAGCAGTTATTCAGGGGGACGACATCAGCCCCAGCATTTT.